The entry below gives a single TCR beta chain sequence along with its context. The entry originates in a study of blood T cell repertoires in COVID-19. V lost 5 bases to trimming and J lost 4 bases; unmatched junction nucleotides: 8. Per germline, CDR1 MNHNY and CDR2 SVGAGI (reference sequence). CDR3 size: 16 residues. Produced via immunoSEQ multiplex PCR; TCRdb's table is partial and in-frame only. The sample includes some 100,000 clones, 85% seen only once; the top ten take 1.5% to 2%. This clonotype was obtained from a woman in her seventies with active or convalescent COVID-19. This rearrangement joins TRBV6-6 to TRBJ1-4; 9 positions match TRBD1. The specimen sequenced was peripheral blood. The CDR3 sequence: CASSQNRDRVNEKLFF. The CDR3 DNA sequence: TGTGCCAGCAGTCAGAACCGGGACAGGGTTAATGAAAAACTGTTTTTT.